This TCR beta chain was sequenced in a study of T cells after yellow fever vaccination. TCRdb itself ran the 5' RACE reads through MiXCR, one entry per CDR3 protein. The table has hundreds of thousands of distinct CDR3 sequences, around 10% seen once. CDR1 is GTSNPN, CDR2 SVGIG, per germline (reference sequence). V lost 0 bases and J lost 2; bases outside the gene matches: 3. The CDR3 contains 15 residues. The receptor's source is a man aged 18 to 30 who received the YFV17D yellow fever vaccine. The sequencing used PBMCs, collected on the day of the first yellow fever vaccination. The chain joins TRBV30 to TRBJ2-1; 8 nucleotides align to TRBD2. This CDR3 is CAWSVSGGAYNEQFF. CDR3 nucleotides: TGTGCCTGGAGTGTATCCGGGGGGGCCTACAATGAGCAGTTCTTC.